This T cell receptor beta chain was found in a study of blood T cell repertoires in COVID-19. The CDR3 is made up of 15 amino acids. Trimming pared 0 bases from V and 6 bases from J, leaving 14 bases between. Germline CDR1 SGHTA, CDR2 FQGTGA. This clone has just one count. Sequenced by immunoSEQ multiplex PCR; TCRdb stores in-frame clones only, minus some. The table lists under 200,000 clones, 65% to 90% of them singletons. What was sequenced was peripheral blood. V usage is TRBV7-3 and J usage is TRBJ1-2; TRBD1 is a possible D gene (6 bases). This TCR derives from a human donor in a cohort sampled during active COVID-19. The CDR3 loop reads CASSLTPGTTDGYTF. The CDR3 bases are TGTGCCAGCAGCTTAACCCCCGGGACAACCGATGGCTACACCTTC.